The T cell receptor (beta chain) under discussion was sequenced for a study of T cell responses to AZD1222 COVID-19 vaccine. Looked up from germline, CDR1 is LGHDT and CDR2 is YNNKEL (reference sequence). CDR3 length: 14 amino acids. V gave up 4 bases and J gave up 1 base, with 10 bases separating them. The data were produced by immunoSEQ multiplex PCR, yet TCRdb's version contains in-frame clones alone and is incomplete. The table has roughly 85,000 clones, around 90% seen once. The chain has TRBV3-1 (or the pseudogene TRBV3-2) and TRBJ1-1; maybe TRBD1 (6 bases). Sequences were derived from peripheral blood, sampled on day 0 of MenACWY control vaccination. The origin of this receptor is an adult in good health. This CDR3 reads CASSRLQGNTEAFF. The CDR3 nucleotides read TGTGCCAGCAGCCGGCTACAGGGGAACACTGAAGCTTTCTTT.